This entry lists 24 T cell receptor beta chains sequenced from one sample in a study of regulatory T cells in long-lasting Graves disease. The time point: newly diagnosed GD, antithyroid drugs for less than 3 months. Extracted PBMC RNA gave rise to the TCR library. The TCR beta library used iRepertoire HTBI primers with Arm-PCR amplification of CDR3. TCRdb fed the multiplex PCR reads into MiXCR, producing one record per CDR3 protein. The sample consists of approximately 350,000 distinct CDR3 sequences, roughly 17% of them appearing once. The same data also went into a second study, on T cells in Graves' hyperthyroidism and ophthalmopathy.

The source material was peripheral blood mononuclear cells (PBMCs), sampled at new diagnosis, from a patient treated with antithyroid drugs. The receptors were gathered from a woman aged 18-29 years with Graves disease.

At least ten counts were recorded for this clonotype. The gene calls are TRBV28 and TRBJ2-7, with 11 positions matching TRBD2. CDR3 size: 14 residues. V gave up 4 bases and J gave up 10 bases; unmatched junction bases: 9. Germline CDR1 MDHEN, CDR2 SYDVKM. Here the CDR3 reads CASSSPTSGTPQYF. The CDR3 DNA follows: TGTGCCAGCAGTTCACCGACTAGCGGGACTCCCCAGTACTTC.

This clonotype was detected only once. The V call is TRBV7-8, the J call TRBJ2-7; unclear D gene. Germline V lookup: CDR1 SGHVS, CDR2 FQNEAQ. The CDR3 is 13 amino acids. V lost 2 bases and J lost 3, with 8 bases in between. The CDR3 spells CASSLLTRYEQYF. In DNA form, the CDR3 reads TGTGCCAGCAGCTTACTCACTCGCTACGAGCAGTACTTC.

This clonotype was detected many times. The gene calls are TRBV5-1 and TRBJ2-3, with 9 bases that match TRBD2. This CDR3 spans 16 amino acids. With V trimmed by 0 bases and J by 6 bases, 8 bases remained unmatched. Per germline, CDR1 SGHRS and CDR2 YFSETQ. CDR3 coding DNA: TGCGCCAGCAGCTTGGAGGGTAGCGGGGGAGCGGATACGCAGTATTTT. Amino acid sequence: CASSLEGSGGADTQYF.

This clonotype was counted only a few times. CDR3 sequence (DNA): TGTGCCAGCAGTGCAGACAGGGTTAATGAAAAACTGTTTTTT. Its translation: CASSADRVNEKLFF. The J gene is TRBJ1-4, the V gene TRBV2; 7 bases line up with TRBD1. Trimming took 4 bases from V and 4 from J; bases not matched to a gene: 3. The CDR3 is 14 amino acids. Germline V CDR1 and CDR2: SNHLY, FYNNEI.

This clonotype was detected ten times or more. V usage is TRBV3-1 and J usage is TRBJ1-2, with D possibly being TRBD1 (6 bases). This CDR3 region has 15 residues. CDR1 is LGHDT, CDR2 YNNKEL, per germline (reference sequence). Trimming shortened V by 1 base and J by 6 bases, and 15 bases separated the two germline ends. CDR3 in amino acids: CASSQVGGLRDGYTF. CDR3 in DNA: TGTGCCAGCAGCCAAGTCGGGGGGCTTAGAGATGGCTACACCTTC.

This clonotype was counted many times. V is TRBV2 and J is TRBJ2-5; 7 nucleotides match TRBD1. V dropped 5 bases and J dropped 12; count of bases not matched to a gene: 6. The length of the CDR3 is 11 residues. Germline assignment: CDR1 SNHLY and CDR2 FYNNEI. The CDR3 reads CASSPDRVKYF. CDR3 DNA: TGTGCCAGCAGTCCAGACAGGGTGAAGTACTTC.

In this sample, this clonotype turned up many times. The chain uses TRBV12-3 or TRBV12-4 and TRBJ2-3, with 7 nucleotides matching TRBD2. J lost 2 bases, V lost 2 bases, and 22 bases had no gene match. This CDR3 is built from 21 residues. The CDR3, as DNA: TGTGCCAGCAGTTTATTGTTCCGGGACTTAGTTGGCGGGAGCCTCACAGATACGCAGTATTTT. The encoded protein is CASSLLFRDLVGGSLTDTQYF.

This clonotype turned up a few times. The chain couples TRBV7-2 to TRBJ1-1; D is undetermined. The germline V and J ends were trimmed by 2 bases and 4 bases, with 11 bases remaining between them. Per the germline V gene, CDR1 is SGHTA and CDR2 is FQGNSA. There are 14 residues in the CDR3. CDR3 sequence (DNA): TGTGCCAGCAGCTTAATGGGGTACCCCACTGAAGCTTTCTTT. Protein sequence: CASSLMGYPTEAFF. Filled out from reference TRBV7-2 and TRBJ1-1, the complete variable domain reads GAGVSQSPSNKVTEKGKDVELRCDPISGHTALYWYRQSLGQGLEFLIYFQGNSAPDKSGLPSDRFSAERTGGSVSTLTIQRTQQEDSAVYLCASSLMGYPTEAFFGQGTRLTVV.

The CDR3 coding sequence is TGTGCCATCAGTGCGGGACAGGGCGATAATTCACCCCTCCACTTT. Its translation is CAISAGQGDNSPLHF. The chain recombines TRBV10-3 with TRBJ1-6; TRBD1 matches at 9 bases. Germline values: CDR1 ENHRY, CDR2 SYGVKD. V lost 4 bases and J lost 5; bases outside the gene matches: 3. The CDR3 length is 15 residues.

This clonotype was seen a handful of times. This CDR3 reads CAVVWGHQETQYF. The CDR3 DNA sequence: TGCGCCGTGGTTTGGGGGCATCAAGAGACCCAGTACTTC. The rearrangement uses TRBV10-2 and TRBJ2-5; a weak D match, TRBD1 (6 bases). Between the trimmed V and J ends, which lost 11 bases and 2 bases, there was a span of 15 bases. The CDR3 consists of 13 residues. Looked up from germline, CDR1 is WSHSY and CDR2 is SAAADI.

This clonotype was detected many times. The chain uses TRBV2 and TRBJ1-2; TRBD1 is a possible D gene (5 bases). V gave up 5 bases and J gave up 8 bases, with 15 bases separating them. In germline, CDR1 is SNHLY, CDR2 FYNNEI. The CDR3 totals 13 residues. This CDR3 reads CASSSGTPGGYTF. The DNA of the CDR3 is TGTGCCAGCAGTTCCGGGACCCCTGGGGGCTACACCTTC.

The chain joins TRBV20-1 to TRBJ1-1, with TRBD1 as a possible D gene (5 bases). Per germline, CDR1 DFQATT and CDR2 SNEGSKA (reference sequence). This CDR3 region has 14 residues. V was cut by 2 bases and J by 4 bases, with 14 bases left in between. CDR3: CSARSTGGVTEAFF. Written as DNA, the CDR3 is TGCAGTGCTAGATCCACGGGAGGGGTCACTGAAGCTTTCTTT.

The table lists this clonotype with a few counts. The rearrangement uses TRBV15 and TRBJ1-1, with a possible D match to TRBD1 (6 bases). Germline V gene sequence: CDR1 LNHNV, CDR2 YYDKDF (reference sequence). The CDR3 is 14 residues long. Trimming pared 5 bases from V and 5 bases from J, leaving 15 bases between. CDR3 sequence: CATSVRQVPTEAFF. CDR3 nucleotide sequence: TGTGCCACCAGCGTAAGACAGGTTCCAACTGAAGCTTTCTTT.

In its sample, this clonotype was seen a few times. In DNA form, the CDR3 reads TGTGCCAGCAGCTTTGATAATCAGCCCCAGCATTTT. Translation: CASSFDNQPQHF. The rearrangement uses TRBV7-2 and TRBJ1-5; D remains ambiguous. The CDR3 spans 12 residues. The V end was cut by 3 bases, the J end by 4 bases, with 4 bases between. Per the germline V gene, CDR1 is SGHTA and CDR2 is FQGNSA.

Comment on this clonotype: Possible read error: a much larger clone is one base away. The chain joins TRBV6-5 to TRBJ2-7; D unresolved. This CDR3 contains 13 residues. Germline V gene sequence: CDR1 MNHEY, CDR2 SVGAGI. The CDR3 DNA sequence: TGTGCCAGCAGTTACTCTCCTTCTGGCGAGCAGCACTTC. Amino acids: CASSYSPSGEQHF.

This clonotype was counted many times. The V call is TRBV5-1, the J call TRBJ2-1; 11 bases align to TRBD2. This CDR3 has 15 residues. Trimming at V came to 4 bases and at J to 8 bases, leaving 8 bases not matched to a gene. Looked up from germline, CDR1 is SGHRS and CDR2 is YFSETQ. CDR3 amino acids: CASSRSGTSGDEQFF. The CDR3, as DNA: TGCGCCAGCAGCCGCTCCGGGACTAGCGGTGATGAGCAGTTCTTC.

The V call is TRBV5-8, the J call TRBJ1-5; D remains unclear. This CDR3 contains 14 residues. CDR1 SGHTS and CDR2 YDEGEE come from the germline V gene. V lost 3 bases and J 7 bases, leaving 14 bases between the germline ends. The CDR3 region is CASSSGNDWQPQHF. The CDR3 DNA follows: TGTGCCAGCAGCTCGGGGAATGATTGGCAGCCCCAGCATTTT.

This clonotype occurred many times. The V call is TRBV28, the J call TRBJ2-5, with 9 bases fitting TRBD1. V lost 4 bases to trimming and J lost 4 bases; unmatched junction nucleotides: 13. There are 17 residues in the CDR3. Germline V gene lookup returns CDR1 MDHEN and CDR2 SYDVKM. The CDR3 DNA follows: TGTGCCAGCAGTTCCGGGACAGGGTTCGAGGTGAGAGAGACCCAGTACTTC. Its protein is CASSSGTGFEVRETQYF.

This clonotype came up many times. V usage is TRBV20-1 and J usage is TRBJ1-5; 9 positions match TRBD1. Germline V CDR1 and CDR2: DFQATT, SNEGSKA (reference sequence). V was clipped by 5 bases and J by 3 bases; unmatched bases: 2. This CDR3 comprises 13 residues. CDR3 protein: CSADRGINQPQHF. The CDR3 region has the DNA TGCAGTGCTGACAGGGGGATCAATCAGCCCCAGCATTTT.

This clonotype has at least ten counts. The chain combines TRBV10-3 with TRBJ2-3; 9 nucleotides agree with TRBD2. There are 14 residues in the CDR3. Germline V lookup: CDR1 ENHRY, CDR2 SYGVKD. With 6 bases clipped from V and 4 bases from J, the junction kept 5 bases outside the gene matches. This chain's CDR3 is CAIRAGGGSDTQYF. In nucleotides, the CDR3 is TGTGCCATCAGGGCGGGAGGGGGATCAGATACGCAGTATTTT.

This clonotype was counted many times. This chain uses TRBV30 with TRBJ1-3; tentative D call: TRBD1 (5 bases). The CDR3 contains 16 residues. Germline V lookup: CDR1 GTSNPN, CDR2 SVGIG (reference sequence). Trimming cost V 0 bases and J 0 bases, with 12 bases left between them. The CDR3 protein is CAWSVWRGTSGNTIYF. CDR3 nucleotides: TGTGCCTGGAGTGTTTGGCGGGGGACCTCTGGAAACACCATATATTTT.

This clonotype showed up many times. The chain links TRBV20-1 to TRBJ2-7; 7 bases line up with TRBD1. The CDR3 contains 12 residues. J lost 2 bases, V lost 7 bases, and 5 bases had no gene match. Per germline, CDR1 DFQATT and CDR2 SNEGSKA (reference sequence). The CDR3 reads CSVAGGTYEQYF. CDR3 in DNA: TGCAGTGTAGCAGGGGGAACCTACGAGCAGTACTTC.

This clonotype was seen ten or more times. The chain carries TRBV10-3 and TRBJ2-3; D gene uncertain. V was clipped by 6 bases and J by 7 bases, with 11 bases between them. The CDR3 loop spans 12 amino acids. CDR1 and CDR2 (germline): ENHRY, SYGVKD. The CDR3 DNA follows: TGTGCCATCAGCTCACCCCCCAATACGCAGTATTTT. The encoded protein is CAISSPPNTQYF.

This clonotype was counted a few times. The gene calls are TRBV12-3 or TRBV12-4 and TRBJ2-4; a possible D gene is TRBD1 (5 bases). Trimming pared 5 bases from V and 3 bases from J, leaving 20 bases between. The CDR3 extends over 17 amino acids. The CDR3: CASSEGVNLLIKNIQYF. In nucleotides, the CDR3 is TGTGCCAGCAGTGAAGGGGTGAACCTCCTGATCAAAAACATTCAGTACTTC.